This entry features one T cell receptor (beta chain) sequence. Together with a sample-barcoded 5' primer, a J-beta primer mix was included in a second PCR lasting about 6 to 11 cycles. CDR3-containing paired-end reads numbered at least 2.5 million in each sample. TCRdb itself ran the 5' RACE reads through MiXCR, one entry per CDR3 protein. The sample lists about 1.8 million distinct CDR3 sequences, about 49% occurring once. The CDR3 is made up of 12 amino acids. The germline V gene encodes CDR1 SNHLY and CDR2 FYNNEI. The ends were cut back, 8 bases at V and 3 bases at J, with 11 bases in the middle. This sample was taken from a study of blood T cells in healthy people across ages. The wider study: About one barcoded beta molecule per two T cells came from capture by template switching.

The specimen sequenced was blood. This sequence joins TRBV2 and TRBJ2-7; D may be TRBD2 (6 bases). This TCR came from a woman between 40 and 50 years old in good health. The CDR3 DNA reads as TGTGCCAGCCTCCGCGGGAACTACGAGCAGTACTTC. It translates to CASLRGNYEQYF.